This is a list of T cell receptor beta chains from one sample in a study of cytotoxic CD8 clonotypes in ibrutinib-treated CLL. Assay used: immunoSEQ multiplex PCR; TCRdb lists only in-frame clones, some missing. The sample carries about 160,000 clones, roughly 84% recorded once. This sample comprised PBMCs, obtained at disease progression, from a patient treated with ibrutinib. The receptors derive from a human donor with chronic lymphocytic leukemia. Both conserved end residues are part of each CDR3. The D gene is left open where the match is weak. Rows give clone size only sometimes, using once, few, many, or a class for an expanded clone.

V gene	J gene	clone size	D gene	CDR3 DNA	CDR3 protein
TRBV11-1	TRBJ2-7	.	.	TGTGCCAGCAGCTTAAAACCGAGCAGGGTTCCCTACGAGCAGTACTTC	CASSLKPSRVPYEQYF
TRBV10-1	TRBJ1-1	once	.	TGCGCCAGCAGTGAGGCTCTTGCGGCGAACACTGAAGCTTTCTTT	CASSEALAANTEAFF
TRBV19	TRBJ1-2	.	TRBD1	TGTGCCAGTAGTGTAAGACAGGGACGCTATGGCTACACCTTC	CASSVRQGRYGYTF
TRBV6-5	TRBJ1-2	.	TRBD1	TGTGCCAGCAGTTACTCGGAAACAGGGGGCAACTATGGCTACACCTTC	CASSYSETGGNYGYTF
TRBV7-6	TRBJ1-5	.	.	TGTGCCAGCAGTTTTCACCTGGGCCAAAGAGGCCATCAGCCCCAGCATTTT	CASSFHLGQRGHQPQHF
TRBV5-1	TRBJ2-7	once	TRBD2	TGCGCCAGCAGCCTGGGACTAGCGGGAGGGCCTGCGAGGGGTTCCTACGAGCAGTACTTC	CASSLGLAGGPARGSYEQYF
TRBV5-1	TRBJ2-7	.	.	TGCGCCAGCAGCCCCGACCGGGACACCCACTACGAGCAGTACTTC	CASSPDRDTHYEQYF
TRBV11-2	TRBJ2-7	once	.	TGTGCCAGCAGCTTACTAGCGAAAGAGCAGTACTTC	CASSLLAKEQYF
TRBV6-5	TRBJ1-5	.	.	TGTGCCAGCATCTGTACCCACAGAAAACAGCCCCAGCATTTT	CASICTHRKQPQHF
TRBV6-5	TRBJ2-7	.	.	TGTGCCAGCAGTTACTCTCGGGCCACCCAACTTTACGAGCAGTACTTC	CASSYSRATQLYEQYF
TRBV5-6	TRBJ2-7	.	.	TGTGCCAGCATTAATCGAGGGGGGCTAGCCCACGAGCAGTACTTC	CASINRGGLAHEQYF
TRBV7-2	TRBJ1-1	.	.	TGTGCCAGCAGCTTAGTGGTCGGATCGAACACTGAAGCTTTCTTT	CASSLVVGSNTEAFF
TRBV29-1	TRBJ1-2	.	TRBD1	TGCAGCGTTGAGCAGGACAGGGATTATGGCTACACCTTC	CSVEQDRDYGYTF
TRBV11-2	TRBJ1-3	.	TRBD1	TGTGCCAGCAGCGCGACAGGGGGATCAGCTGGAAACACCATATATTTT	CASSATGGSAGNTIYF
TRBV27	TRBJ2-1	once	.	TGTGCCAGCAGTTTATTGTCACGGGTGGAGCAGTTCTTC	CASSLLSRVEQFF
TRBV9	TRBJ1-4	.	TRBD1	TGTGCCAGCAGCCCCGACACGGACAGGTTAAATGAAAAACTGTTTTTT	CASSPDTDRLNEKLFF
TRBV19	TRBJ2-7	.	.	TGTGCCAGTAGGACAGGTTGGGGCGAGCAGTACTTC	CASRTGWGEQYF
TRBV7-2	TRBJ2-3	once	TRBD2	TGTGCCAGCAGCTTAAATAGCGGGGGGGGTAGCACAGATACGCAGTATTTT	CASSLNSGGGSTDTQYF
TRBV19	TRBJ1-2	.	.	TGTGCCAGTTCCAAAGGGGTTTACTATGGCTACACCTTC	CASSKGVYYGYTF
TRBV29-1	TRBJ2-2	many	.	TGCAGCGTTGAAGAACTAGGGCAGAACACCGGGGAGCTGTTTTTT	CSVEELGQNTGELFF
TRBV21-1	TRBJ2-7	.	.	TGTGCCAGCAGCACCCCGTTAACCGGGACGGATACCTACGAGCAGTACTTC	CASSTPLTGTDTYEQYF
TRBV5-1	TRBJ2-3	.	.	TGCGCCAGCAGCTCCCAACGCCTTGGGGTCACAGATACGCAGTATTTT	CASSSQRLGVTDTQYF
TRBV19	TRBJ2-1	.	TRBD2	TGTGCCAGTAGTAAGAGGACTAGCGGGGTGGGGTCCTACAATGAGCAGTTCTTC	CASSKRTSGVGSYNEQFF
TRBV4-1	TRBJ1-5	.	.	TGCGCCAGCAGCCCCCCTACCACCGGGACTCTTCAGCCCCAGCATTTT	CASSPPTTGTLQPQHF
TRBV19	TRBJ1-1	.	TRBD1	TGTGCCAGTAGTACCAGGACAGGGGTCACTGAAGCTTTCTTT	CASSTRTGVTEAFF
TRBV29-1	TRBJ2-2	.	.	TGCAGCGTTTCGGGACTTTCGGCGACCGGGGAGCTGTTTTTT	CSVSGLSATGELFF
TRBV9	TRBJ1-2	few	.	TGTGCCAGCAGCAATTACTTGGGGGTCCCCGGCTACACCTTC	CASSNYLGVPGYTF
TRBV11-2	TRBJ2-2	.	TRBD2	TGTGCCAGCTCGGGGCTAGCGGGGAACACCGGGGAGCTGTTTTTT	CASSGLAGNTGELFF
TRBV12-5	TRBJ1-5	.	.	TGTGCTAGTGGTTTTGAAGGGTCGCATTTT	CASGFEGSHF
TRBV6-5	TRBJ2-1	.	TRBD1	TGTGCCAGCAGTTTGAAAACAGGGGGCAGGTACAATGAGCAGTTCTTC	CASSLKTGGRYNEQFF
TRBV29-1	TRBJ1-1	.	TRBD1	TGCAGCGTCGTGGTTTTGGACAGGCGGGACACTGAAGCTTTCTTT	CSVVVLDRRDTEAFF
TRBV7-9	TRBJ2-7	.	.	TGTGCCAGCAGCTTAGAGTCGTACGAGCAGTACTTC	CASSLESYEQYF